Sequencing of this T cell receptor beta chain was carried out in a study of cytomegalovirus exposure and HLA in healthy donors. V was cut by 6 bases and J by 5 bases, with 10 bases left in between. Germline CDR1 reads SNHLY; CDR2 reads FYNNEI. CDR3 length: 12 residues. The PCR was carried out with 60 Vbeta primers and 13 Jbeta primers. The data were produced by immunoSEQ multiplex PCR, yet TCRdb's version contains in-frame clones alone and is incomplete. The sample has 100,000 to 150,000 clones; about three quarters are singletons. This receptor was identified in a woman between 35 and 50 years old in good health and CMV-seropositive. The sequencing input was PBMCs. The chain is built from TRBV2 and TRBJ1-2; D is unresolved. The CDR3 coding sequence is TGTGCCAGCAGAGCGGCGGGATATGGCTACACCTTC. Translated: CASRAAGYGYTF. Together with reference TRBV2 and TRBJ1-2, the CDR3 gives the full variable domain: EPEVTQTPSHQVTQMGQEVILRCVPISNHLYFYWYRQILGQKVEFLVSFYNNEISEKSEIFDDQFSVERPDGSNFTLKIRSTKLEDSAMYFCASRAAGYGYTFGSGTRLTVV.